This passage covers 26 T cell receptor beta chains from one sample sequenced in a study of cytomegalovirus exposure and HLA in healthy donors. The PCR was carried out with 60 Vbeta primers and 13 Jbeta primers. The table came from immunoSEQ multiplex PCR; TCRdb's copy has only in-frame clones and leaves some out. The sample has some 200,000 clones, roughly 80% seen once. The sample consisted of PBMCs. These receptor sequences come from a girl aged 2 to 10 in good health and CMV-seronegative.

The chain has TRBV27 and TRBJ1-2, with TRBD1 matching over 7 bases. This CDR3 is built from 14 residues. Germline V CDR1 and CDR2: MNHEY, SMNVEV (reference sequence). After removal of 7 bases from V and 8 bases from J, the junction contained 13 bases not matched to a gene. This CDR3 reads CASTPTDRAEGYTF. The CDR3 region has the DNA TGTGCCAGCACCCCAACCGACAGGGCTGAGGGCTACACCTTC.

The rearrangement joins TRBV30 to TRBJ1-6; TRBD1 matches 7 bases. CDR1 and CDR2 (germline): GTSNPN, SVGIG (reference sequence). The V segment lost 2 bases and the J segment 7 bases; nucleotides outside the gene matches: 8. The CDR3 extends over 15 amino acids. The CDR3 protein is CAWSMRGRGNSPLHF. The CDR3 DNA follows: TGTGCCTGGAGTATGAGGGGGCGAGGGAATTCACCCCTCCACTTT.

The CDR3 protein is CSATWAETQYF. The CDR3 nucleotides read TGCAGTGCCACGTGGGCAGAGACCCAGTACTTC. This sequence joins TRBV20-1 and TRBJ2-5; D not certain. In germline, CDR1 is DFQATT, CDR2 SNEGSKA (reference sequence). CDR3 size: 11 residues. Trimming pared 6 bases from V and 4 bases from J, leaving 9 bases between.

This clone occurred a few times. The chain employs TRBV30 and TRBJ1-1; 8 nucleotides line up with TRBD1. Germline loops: CDR1 GTSNPN, CDR2 SVGIG (reference sequence). CDR3 length equals 12 residues. V lost 1 base to trimming and J lost 8 bases; unmatched junction nucleotides: 3. The CDR3 DNA follows: TGTGCCTGGAGTGCGACAGGGGAGGAAGCTTTCTTT. Its protein product is CAWSATGEEAFF.

This clone has only one observation. The chain links TRBV15 to TRBJ2-1; possibly TRBD2 for D (7 bases). The CDR3 runs 17 residues. The germline gives CDR1 LNHNV, CDR2 YYDKDF (reference sequence). The germline V and J ends were trimmed by 0 bases and 10 bases, with 22 bases remaining between them. The CDR3 DNA sequence: TGTGCCACCAGCAGAGAAATACTAGGGAGGGGGGCCGACGAGCAGTTCTTC. This gives the protein CATSREILGRGADEQFF.

The gene calls are TRBV9 and TRBJ2-3; 11 bases agree with TRBD2. The V segment lost 4 bases and the J segment 6 bases; nucleotides outside the gene matches: 10. Per the germline V gene, CDR1 is SGDLS and CDR2 is YYNGEE. The CDR3 runs 16 residues. The CDR3 reads CASSFLTSGDRDTQYF. CDR3 sequence (DNA): TGTGCCAGCAGCTTCCTGACTAGCGGGGACCGGGATACGCAGTATTTT.

The chain carries TRBV5-4 and TRBJ1-1, with a possible D match to TRBD1 (6 bases). This CDR3 has 15 residues. The germline V and J ends were trimmed by 3 bases and 1 base, with 13 bases remaining between them. Germline CDR1 reads SGHNT; CDR2 reads YYREEE (reference sequence). CDR3 residues: CASSSYREGNTEAFF. The CDR3 DNA sequence: TGTGCCAGCAGCTCATACAGGGAGGGGAACACTGAAGCTTTCTTT.

V is TRBV7-9 and J is TRBJ1-5; 7 nucleotides align to TRBD1. The germline V gene has CDR1 SEHNR and CDR2 FQNEAQ (reference sequence). CDR3 length equals 17 residues. With 4 bases clipped from V and 7 bases from J, the junction kept 16 bases outside the gene matches. This chain's CDR3 is CASSSPGLTGEFQPQHF. CDR3 DNA: TGTGCCAGCAGCTCCCCCGGGCTCACAGGGGAGTTCCAGCCCCAGCATTTT.

This chain connects TRBV7-2 to TRBJ2-2; 15 positions match TRBD2. The CDR3 is 16 residues long. J gave up 9 bases and V 2 bases, and 4 bases lay outside the gene matches. Germline V gene data show CDR1 as SGHTA and CDR2 as FQGNSA. The CDR3 loop reads CASSLPGTSGRRELFF. In nucleotides, the CDR3 is TGTGCCAGCAGCTTACCCGGGACTAGCGGGAGGCGGGAGCTGTTTTTT.

The genes are TRBV2 and TRBJ2-1; 7 bases are a match to TRBD2. Germline V gene sequence: CDR1 SNHLY, CDR2 FYNNEI. This CDR3 is 16 amino acids long. Trimming cost V 6 bases and J 7 bases; bases outside gene matches: 15. Written as DNA, the CDR3 is TGTGCCAGCAGGTATGGCGGGAGATCGGATGGTAATGAGCAGTTCTTC. It codes for CASRYGGRSDGNEQFF.

Concerning this clone itself: The sample has other DNA sequences that encode this CDR3 too. The gene calls are TRBV2 and TRBJ2-2, with TRBD2 identical over 7 bases. Germline V CDR1 and CDR2: SNHLY, FYNNEI. This CDR3 comprises 15 residues. With 6 bases clipped from V and 4 bases from J, the junction kept 8 bases outside the gene matches. CDR3 bases: TGTGCCAGCAGCGGTATGCGGGAGCCCACCGGGGAGCTGTTTTTT. Protein sequence: CASSGMREPTGELFF.

J is TRBJ1-1 and V is TRBV2, with a tentative D call TRBD1 (5 bases). V was clipped by 3 bases and J by 7 bases, with 12 bases between them. Germline V gene data show CDR1 as SNHLY and CDR2 as FYNNEI. The CDR3 is made up of 13 amino acids. The CDR3 reads CASSDYQGGEAFF. CDR3 DNA: TGTGCCAGCAGTGATTATCAGGGAGGTGAAGCTTTCTTT.

CDR3 residues: CATSRDTTALHYNEQFF. The CDR3 coding sequence is TGTGCCACCAGCAGAGACACGACAGCCCTTCACTACAATGAGCAGTTCTTC. This sequence joins TRBV15 and TRBJ2-1, with D possibly matching TRBD1 (5 bases). Trimming cost V 0 bases and J 3 bases, with 15 bases left between them. CDR1 and CDR2 from the germline V gene are LNHNV and YYDKDF (reference sequence). This CDR3 spans 17 amino acids.

The chain employs TRBV7-2 and TRBJ2-3, with TRBD2 identical over 10 bases. Germline CDR1 reads SGHTA; CDR2 reads FQGNSA. V trimming: 5 bases; J trimming: 4 bases; junction bases outside the gene matches: 9. CDR3 size: 16 residues. DNA for the CDR3: TGTGCCAGCAGCCCCCCTAGCGGGAGTGTTGCAGATACGCAGTATTTT. This translates into CASSPPSGSVADTQYF. Complete variable domain (other parts from reference TRBV7-2 and TRBJ2-3): GAGVSQSPSNKVTEKGKDVELRCDPISGHTALYWYRQSLGQGLEFLIYFQGNSAPDKSGLPSDRFSAERTGGSVSTLTIQRTQQEDSAVYLCASSPPSGSVADTQYFGPGTRLTVL.

This chain joins TRBV4-1 and TRBJ1-1, with D tentatively TRBD1 (5 bases). V dropped 0 bases and J dropped 5 bases, with 10 bases sitting between them. The CDR3 totals 14 residues. Looked up from germline, CDR1 is MGHRA and CDR2 is YSYEKL. The CDR3 protein is CASSQEDTRTEAFF. CDR3 coding DNA: TGCGCCAGCAGCCAAGAGGACACGCGGACTGAAGCTTTCTTT.

The gene calls are TRBV5-1 and TRBJ1-5, with 9 bases fitting TRBD1. Looked up from germline, CDR1 is SGHRS and CDR2 is YFSETQ. The length of the CDR3 is 15 residues. The J segment lost 1 base and the V segment lost 3 bases, leaving 2 bases of the junction unmatched. CDR3 sequence reads: CASSSTGGSNQPQHF. The DNA for the CDR3 is TGCGCCAGCAGCTCGACAGGGGGAAGCAATCAGCCCCAGCATTTT.

This chain connects TRBV6-6 to TRBJ2-7, with D possibly matching TRBD1 (6 bases). The length of the CDR3 is 14 residues. Per the germline V gene, CDR1 is MNHNY and CDR2 is SVGAGI (reference sequence). V shed 4 bases and J shed 5 bases, with 15 bases lying between them. DNA for the CDR3: TGTGCCAGCAGTTCAGGGACACGCCGGCACGAGCAGTACTTC. Its translation: CASSSGTRRHEQYF.

The J gene is TRBJ2-5, the V gene TRBV5-4; 12 bases agree with TRBD2. CDR1 is SGHNT and CDR2 is YYREEE in the germline V gene (reference sequence). This CDR3 region has 16 residues. V was pared by 4 bases and J by 2 bases, with 6 bases of the junction left unmatched. CDR3 protein: CASSPRLAGDQETQYF. CDR3 bases: TGTGCCAGCAGCCCCCGACTAGCGGGAGATCAAGAGACCCAGTACTTC.

The chain recombines TRBV29-1 with TRBJ2-7, with 11 nucleotides matching TRBD1. Germline lookup yields CDR1 SQVTM and CDR2 ANQGSEA. J lost 5 bases, V lost 7 bases, and 4 bases had no gene match. CDR3 length equals 12 residues. CDR3 loop: CSAGTGGNEQYF. The DNA of the CDR3 is TGCAGCGCCGGGACAGGGGGGAACGAGCAGTACTTC.

V is TRBV2 and J is TRBJ2-3; 9 bases map to TRBD1. The CDR3 covers 17 residues. CDR1 and CDR2 from the germline V gene are SNHLY and FYNNEI. V was pared by 1 base and J by 2 bases, with 7 bases of the junction left unmatched. The CDR3 here is CASSEVGGQGITDTQYF. The CDR3 bases are TGTGCCAGCAGTGAAGTCGGGGGACAGGGTATCACAGATACGCAGTATTTT.

This sequence joins TRBV5-1 and TRBJ2-5; possible D gene TRBD1, 5 bases. The CDR3 is made up of 15 amino acids. Deletions cut 0 bases from V and 5 bases from J, with 14 bases between. The germline V gene encodes CDR1 SGHRS and CDR2 YFSETQ. The CDR3 here is CASSLVSGSGETQYF. CDR3 bases: TGCGCCAGCAGCTTGGTATCAGGGTCGGGCGAGACCCAGTACTTC.

The V call is TRBV15, the J call TRBJ2-2; D is unresolved. Trimming took off 4 bases at V and 2 bases at J, with 8 bases between the two ends. The germline gives CDR1 LNHNV, CDR2 YYDKDF (reference sequence). The CDR3 contains 14 residues. CDR3 protein: CATSTGFNTGELFF. The CDR3 DNA sequence: TGTGCCACCAGCACGGGTTTTAACACCGGGGAGCTGTTTTTT.

The V call is TRBV14, the J call TRBJ1-2; 9 bases fit TRBD1. V lost 1 base to trimming and J lost 4 bases; unmatched junction nucleotides: 7. The CDR3 runs to 16 residues. Per germline, CDR1 SGHDN and CDR2 FVKESK. The CDR3 DNA reads TGTGCCAGCAGCCAAGGGGGACAGGGAACGATCTATGGCTACACCTTC. The encoded protein is CASSQGGQGTIYGYTF.

The V call is TRBV19, the J call TRBJ1-5; D gene unclear. The V gene lost 5 bases and the J gene lost 6 bases, with 17 bases spanning the gap. The germline gives CDR1 LNHDA, CDR2 SQIVND (reference sequence). The CDR3 has 15 residues. CDR3 in amino acids: CASSATDLLGQPQHF. As DNA, the CDR3 is TGTGCCAGTAGTGCAACAGACCTCCTCGGTCAGCCCCAGCATTTT.

V usage is TRBV27 and J usage is TRBJ1-1, with a possible D match to TRBD1 (6 bases). The CDR3 totals 14 residues. Germline assignment: CDR1 MNHEY and CDR2 SMNVEV (reference sequence). Trimming shortened V by 5 bases and J by 0 bases, and 10 bases separated the two germline ends. DNA for the CDR3: TGTGCCAGCAGTCAGACAGGCATGAACACTGAAGCTTTCTTT. Residues: CASSQTGMNTEAFF.

The genes are TRBV7-9 and TRBJ2-7; 12 bases are shared with TRBD1. The CDR3 covers 15 residues. Trimming took 1 base from V and 6 from J; bases not matched to a gene: 4. The germline CDR1 and CDR2 sequences are SEHNR and FQNEAQ (reference sequence). The CDR3 here is CASSLVGQGAFEQYF. The CDR3 DNA reads TGTGCCAGCAGCTTAGTGGGACAGGGGGCGTTCGAGCAGTACTTC.